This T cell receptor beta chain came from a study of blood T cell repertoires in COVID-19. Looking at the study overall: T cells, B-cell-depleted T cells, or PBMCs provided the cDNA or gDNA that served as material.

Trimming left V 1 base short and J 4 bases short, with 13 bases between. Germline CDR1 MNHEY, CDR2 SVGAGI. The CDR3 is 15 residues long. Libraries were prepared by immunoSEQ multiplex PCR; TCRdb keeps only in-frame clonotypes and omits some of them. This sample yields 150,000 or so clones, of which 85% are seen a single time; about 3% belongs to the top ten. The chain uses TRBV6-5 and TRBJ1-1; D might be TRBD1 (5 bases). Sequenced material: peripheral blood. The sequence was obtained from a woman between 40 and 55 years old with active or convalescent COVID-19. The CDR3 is CASSYLGGSSTEAFF. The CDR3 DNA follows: TGTGCCAGCAGTTACTTGGGGGGGTCGAGCACTGAAGCTTTCTTT.